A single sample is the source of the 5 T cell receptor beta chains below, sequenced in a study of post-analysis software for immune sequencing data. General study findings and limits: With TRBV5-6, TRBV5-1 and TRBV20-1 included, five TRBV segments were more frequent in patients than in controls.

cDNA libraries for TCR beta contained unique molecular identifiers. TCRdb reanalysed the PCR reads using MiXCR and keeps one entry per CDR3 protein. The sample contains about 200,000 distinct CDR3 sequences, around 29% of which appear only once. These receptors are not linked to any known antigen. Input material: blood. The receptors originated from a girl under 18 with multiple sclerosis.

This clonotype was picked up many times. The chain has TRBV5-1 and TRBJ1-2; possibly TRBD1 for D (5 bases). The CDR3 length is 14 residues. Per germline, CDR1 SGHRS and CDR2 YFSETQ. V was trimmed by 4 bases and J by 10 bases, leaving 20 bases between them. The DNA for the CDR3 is TGCGCCAGCAGCCCCGGGACTCCGCCCTCTCCCTACACCTTC. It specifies CASSPGTPPSPYTF.

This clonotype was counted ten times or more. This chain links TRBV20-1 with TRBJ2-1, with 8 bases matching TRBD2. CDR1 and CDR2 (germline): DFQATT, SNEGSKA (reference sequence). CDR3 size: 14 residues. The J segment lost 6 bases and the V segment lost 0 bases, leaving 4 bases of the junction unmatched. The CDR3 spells CSARDRLAGNEQFF. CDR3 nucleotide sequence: TGCAGTGCTAGAGATAGGCTAGCGGGCAATGAGCAGTTCTTC.

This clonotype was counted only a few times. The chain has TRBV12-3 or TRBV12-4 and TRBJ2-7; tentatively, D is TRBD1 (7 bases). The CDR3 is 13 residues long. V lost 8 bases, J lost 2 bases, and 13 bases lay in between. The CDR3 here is CASAGQITYEQYF. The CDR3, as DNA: TGTGCCAGCGCGGGACAGATCACCTACGAGCAGTACTTC.

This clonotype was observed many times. CDR3 region: CASSLDRGIQYF. CDR3 bases: TGCGCCAGCAGCCTCGACAGGGGAATCCAGTACTTC. This sequence joins TRBV4-1 and TRBJ2-7; 8 nucleotides align to TRBD1. Trimming took 4 bases from V and 10 from J; bases not matched to a gene: 6. Germline CDR1 reads MGHRA; CDR2 reads YSYEKL. This CDR3 has 12 amino acids.

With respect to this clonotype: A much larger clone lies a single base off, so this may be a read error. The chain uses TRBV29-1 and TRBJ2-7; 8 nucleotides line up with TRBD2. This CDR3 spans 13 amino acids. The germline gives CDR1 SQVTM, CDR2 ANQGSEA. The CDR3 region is CSVAGTSFYKQYF. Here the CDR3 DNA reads TGCAGCGTTGCCGGGACTAGTTTCTACAAGCAGTACTTC.